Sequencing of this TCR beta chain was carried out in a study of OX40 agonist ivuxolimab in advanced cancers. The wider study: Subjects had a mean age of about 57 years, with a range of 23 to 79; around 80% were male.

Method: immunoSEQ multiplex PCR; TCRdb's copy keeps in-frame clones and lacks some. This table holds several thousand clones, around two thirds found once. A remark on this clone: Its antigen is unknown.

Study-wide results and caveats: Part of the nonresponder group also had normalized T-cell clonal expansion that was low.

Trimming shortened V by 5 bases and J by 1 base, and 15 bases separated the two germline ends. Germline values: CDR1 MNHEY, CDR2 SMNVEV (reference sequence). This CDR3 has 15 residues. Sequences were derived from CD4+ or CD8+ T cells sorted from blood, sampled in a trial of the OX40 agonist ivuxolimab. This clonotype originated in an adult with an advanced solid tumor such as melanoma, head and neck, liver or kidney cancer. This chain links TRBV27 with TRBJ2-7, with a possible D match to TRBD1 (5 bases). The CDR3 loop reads CASSPHDSPSYEQYF. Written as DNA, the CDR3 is TGTGCCAGCAGTCCCCACGACAGTCCTTCCTACGAGCAGTACTTC.